This T cell receptor (beta chain) emerged from a study of blood T cell repertoires in COVID-19. The overall study: T cells, B-cell-depleted T cells, or PBMCs provided the cDNA or gDNA that served as material.

In the original analysis: Estimation of nucleated cell counts relied on the amplification of reference gene primers. Clones were sequenced by immunoSEQ multiplex PCR, and TCRdb holds only the in-frame ones, with some missing. The V and J calls and clone size are taken from that table; D and trimming were inferred from the DNA. The sample holds about 180,000 clones, around 87% seen once. Germline assignment: CDR1 SNHLY and CDR2 FYNNEI. CDR3 length: 16 residues. The J segment lost 3 bases and the V segment lost 4 bases, leaving 8 bases of the junction unmatched. The sample consisted of peripheral blood. This receptor was identified in a woman in her twenties or thirties with active or convalescent COVID-19. The rearrangement joins TRBV2 to TRBJ2-7; 11 bases are shared with TRBD2. The CDR3 here is CASSGASGGSNYEQYF. In DNA form, the CDR3 reads TGTGCCAGCAGTGGGGCTAGCGGGGGGTCCAACTACGAGCAGTACTTC.